The 10 T cell receptor beta chains below come from one sample, sequenced in a study of OX40 agonist ivuxolimab in advanced cancers. The protocol was immunoSEQ multiplex PCR, while the TCRdb copy is restricted to in-frame clones and leaves out a portion. Of fewer than 45,000 clones listed, approximately 84% are singletons. The sequences come from CD4+ or CD8+ T cells sorted from blood, collected in a trial of the OX40 agonist ivuxolimab. All receptors come from an adult with an advanced solid tumor such as melanoma, head and neck, liver or kidney cancer.

In this sample, this clone turned up a few times. The rearrangement joins TRBV4-1 to TRBJ1-5; the D is unclear. Germline CDR1 reads MGHRA; CDR2 reads YSYEKL. CDR3 length: 15 residues. Trimming removed 2 bases from V and 4 bases from J, with 12 bases in between. The CDR3 is CASSQIWRWNQPQHF. The CDR3 nucleotides are TGCGCCAGCAGCCAAATCTGGAGGTGGAATCAGCCCCAGCATTTT.

The chain links TRBV14 to TRBJ1-1, with 7 bases aligning to TRBD1. This CDR3 is built from 17 residues. Germline lookup yields CDR1 SGHDN and CDR2 FVKESK. Trimming cost V 0 bases and J 4 bases; bases outside gene matches: 11. The CDR3 DNA reads as TGTGCCAGCAGCCAAGATACGGGCATAGGGGGCCTCACTGAAGCTTTCTTT. Its translation: CASSQDTGIGGLTEAFF.

V and J are TRBV6-5 and TRBJ2-3, with TRBD2 matching over 11 bases. Trimming took 6 bases from V and 4 from J; bases not matched to a gene: 6. Germline V lookup: CDR1 MNHEY, CDR2 SVGAGI. CDR3 length: 15 amino acids. CDR3 DNA: TGTGCCAGCAGCCGTAGCGGGGGGGGCGCAGATACGCAGTATTTT. The encoded protein is CASSRSGGGADTQYF.

The CDR3 reads CASSYSQGGRDNEQFF. The CDR3, as DNA: TGTGCCAGCAGTTACTCCCAGGGAGGACGCGACAATGAGCAGTTCTTC. V gene TRBV6-5 combines with J gene TRBJ2-1; the D gene is possibly TRBD2 (6 bases). The length of the CDR3 is 16 residues. V lost 0 bases, J lost 5 bases, and 14 bases lay in between. The V gene's germline CDR1 is MNHEY and CDR2 SVGAGI.

The chain uses TRBV9 and TRBJ2-7; maybe TRBD2 (6 bases). Germline loops: CDR1 SGDLS, CDR2 YYNGEE. The CDR3 runs 15 residues. V dropped 2 bases and J dropped 2 bases, with 14 bases sitting between them. The CDR3 bases are TGTGCCAGCAGCGTGGCCGGGACTGGGACCTACGAGCAGTACTTC. Translation: CASSVAGTGTYEQYF.

This rearrangement joins TRBV7-8 to TRBJ2-3, with 7 bases that match TRBD1. The V gene's germline CDR1 is SGHVS and CDR2 FQNEAQ. With 3 bases clipped from V and 3 bases from J, the junction kept 9 bases outside the gene matches. CDR3 size: 16 residues. CDR3 nucleotide sequence: TGTGCCAGCAGCTTCCCCCAACAGGGGTCGACAGATACGCAGTATTTT. It yields the protein CASSFPQQGSTDTQYF.

This chain joins TRBV20-1 and TRBJ1-2; D not certain. The CDR3 spans 11 residues. Trimming took 0 bases from V and 10 from J, leaving 9 bases between them. The germline V gene has CDR1 DFQATT and CDR2 SNEGSKA (reference sequence). This chain's CDR3 is CSARDEAIYTF. For the CDR3, the DNA is TGCAGTGCTAGAGATGAGGCTATCTACACCTTC.

CDR3 sequence reads: CASSPGPHEAFF. DNA of the CDR3: TGTGCCAGCAGCCCAGGACCTCACGAGGCTTTCTTT. V and J are TRBV7-9 and TRBJ1-1; unclear D gene. The germline V gene encodes CDR1 SEHNR and CDR2 FQNEAQ (reference sequence). The CDR3 is 12 residues long. Trimming pared 5 bases from V and 11 bases from J, leaving 15 bases between. Complete variable domain (other parts from reference TRBV7-9 and TRBJ1-1): DTGVSQNPRHKITKRGQNVTFRCDPISEHNRLYWYRQTLGQGPEFLTYFQNEAQLEKSRLLSDRFSAERPKGSFSTLEIQRTEQGDSAMYLCASSPGPHEAFFGQGTRLTVV.

This sequence joins TRBV13 and TRBJ2-1, with D perhaps being TRBD1 or TRBD2 (5 bases each). The CDR3 spans 15 residues. The V and J ends lost 5 bases and 9 bases respectively, with 20 bases between them. Germline CDR1 PRHDT, CDR2 FYEKMQ (reference sequence). The CDR3 DNA follows: TGTGCCAGCAGCACCACAAGTGGGGGTGGGACTGAGCAGTTCTTC. Protein sequence: CASSTTSGGGTEQFF.

The DNA for the CDR3 is TGTGCCAGCAGCTCGACGGACGGATACCTACAAGAGACCCAGTACTTC. As protein: CASSSTDGYLQETQYF. The V call is TRBV7-3, the J call TRBJ2-5; D gene uncertain. The CDR3 spans 16 residues. The germline CDR1 and CDR2 sequences are SGHTA and FQGTGA. The V gene lost 4 bases and the J gene lost 2 bases, with 17 bases spanning the gap.